This T cell receptor beta chain was retrieved from a study of tumor-infiltrating lymphocytes in primary liver carcinoma. About this clonotype: Its cognate antigen is unknown. This may come from a read error, since a much larger clone is one base off.

Using a constant-region primer together with ProtoScript II reverse transcriptase, TCR beta cDNA was made from 450 to 600 ng of total RNA. Investigators got TCR beta libraries out of three nested multiplex PCR rounds, done with slightly modified ARM-PCR. The study ran its first two PCR rounds for nine to eleven cycles each, using TRBV1-TRBV30 forward primers and a C-beta reverse primer. MiXCR was run by TCRdb on the multiplex PCR reads, yielding one entry per CDR3 protein. The sample records a few hundred thousand distinct CDR3 sequences, around 50% being singletons. Losses at the gene ends were 9 bases for V and 0 bases for J; bases not matched to a gene: 10. The germline gives CDR1 MNHEY, CDR2 SVGAGI. The CDR3 has 18 residues. Both blood RNA, taken from unsorted whole blood, and germline DNA were extracted. Chronic HBV infection, untreated so far, was present in the patients. The study, taken as a whole, reports: A significantly higher top-250-clone fraction was found in tumors than in blood (p = 0.039). Unsorted bulk sampling ruled out any CD4+ versus CD8+ repertoire comparison. Tumor-adjacent and tumor-blood pairs displayed less overlap than did pairs of tumor regions.

The origin of this receptor is a woman aged 30 to 39 with primary liver carcinoma and hepatitis B virus infection. The sequenced material came from peripheral blood. This sequence joins TRBV6-5 and TRBJ2-6; 11 nucleotides line up with TRBD2. CDR3 sequence (DNA): TGTGCCAGGAGCCTTGGGACTAGCGGCGGCTCTGGGGCCAACGTCCTGACTTTC. Residues: CARSLGTSGGSGANVLTF.